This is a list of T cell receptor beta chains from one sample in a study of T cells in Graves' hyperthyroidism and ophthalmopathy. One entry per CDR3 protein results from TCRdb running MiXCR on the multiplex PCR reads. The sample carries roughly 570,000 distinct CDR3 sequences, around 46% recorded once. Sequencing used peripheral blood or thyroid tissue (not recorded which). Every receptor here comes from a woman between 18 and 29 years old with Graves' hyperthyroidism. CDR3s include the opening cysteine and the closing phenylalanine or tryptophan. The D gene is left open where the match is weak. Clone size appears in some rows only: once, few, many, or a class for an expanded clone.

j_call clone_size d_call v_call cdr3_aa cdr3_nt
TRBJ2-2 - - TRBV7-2 CASSLVSRELFF TGTGCCAGCAGCTTAGTCTCCAGGGAGCTGTTTTTT
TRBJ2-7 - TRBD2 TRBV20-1 CSARGTSGSSYNEQYF TGCAGTGCCAGGGGGACTAGCGGGAGCTCCTACAATGAGCAGTACTTC
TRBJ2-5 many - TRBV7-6 CASTLNRGGQETQYF TGTGCCAGCACGCTTAACAGGGGGGGGCAAGAGACCCAGTACTTC
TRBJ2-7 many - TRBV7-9 CASSPAGLEQYF TGTGCCAGCAGTCCAGCAGGGCTCGAGCAGTACTTC
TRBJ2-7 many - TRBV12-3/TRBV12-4 CASSWGSSYEQYF TGTGCCAGCAGTTGGGGATCCTCCTACGAGCAGTACTTC
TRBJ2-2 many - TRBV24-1 CATSPAWAQNTGELFF TGTGCCACGTCCCCGGCCTGGGCGCAGAACACCGGGGAGCTGTTTTTT
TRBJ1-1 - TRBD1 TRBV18 CASSSDRGNEAFF TGTGCCAGCTCATCGGACAGGGGGAATGAAGCTTTCTTT
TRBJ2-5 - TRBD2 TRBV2 CASSLQAGGQETQYF TGTGCCAGCAGTTTGCAAGCGGGGGGTCAAGAGACCCAGTACTTC
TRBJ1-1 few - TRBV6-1 CASSQIPHRDTEAFF TGTGCCAGCAGTCAAATCCCCCATCGGGACACTGAAGCTTTCTTT
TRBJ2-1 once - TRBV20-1 CSARETGF TGCAGTGCTAGGGAAACAGGCTTC
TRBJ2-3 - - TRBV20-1 CSARSSDTQYF TGCAGTGCTAGAAGTTCAGATACGCAGTATTTT
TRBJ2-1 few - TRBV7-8 CASTNRGWVTYNEQFF TGTGCCAGCACCAACCGCGGTTGGGTGACCTACAATGAGCAGTTCTTC
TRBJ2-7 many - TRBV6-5 CASSYGRISYEQYF TGTGCCAGCAGTTACGGGAGAATCTCCTACGAGCAGTACTTC
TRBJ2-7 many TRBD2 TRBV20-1 CSARDLLAGSYEQYF TGCAGTGCTAGAGATCTATTAGCGGGAAGCTACGAGCAGTACTTC
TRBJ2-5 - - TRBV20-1 CSARDGVGETQYF TGCAGTGCTAGAGATGGGGTCGGAGAGACCCAGTACTTC
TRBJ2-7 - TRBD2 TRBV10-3 CAISDVRSWGGGSSYEQYF TGTGCCATCAGTGATGTCCGGTCCTGGGGGGGGGGGAGCTCCTACGAGCAGTACTTC
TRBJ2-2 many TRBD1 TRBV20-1 CSARTPGTDHTGELFF TGCAGTGCTAGAACTCCCGGGACAGATCACACCGGGGAGCTGTTTTTT
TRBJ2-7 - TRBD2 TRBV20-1 CSARLAGGAYEQYF TGCAGTGCTAGACTAGCGGGAGGGGCTTACGAGCAGTACTTC
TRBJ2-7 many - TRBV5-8 CASSLVADRFYEQYF TGTGCCAGCAGCTTGGTGGCCGACAGATTCTACGAGCAGTACTTC
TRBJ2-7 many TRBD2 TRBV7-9 CASSSPGTSGRIQF TGTGCCAGCAGCTCGCCCGGGACTAGCGGGAGAATTCAGTTC
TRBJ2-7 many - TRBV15 CATSRDRWYEQYF TGTGCCACCAGCAGAGATCGGTGGTACGAGCAGTACTTC
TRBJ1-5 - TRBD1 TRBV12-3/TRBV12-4 CASSSTGVETQHF TGTGCCAGCAGTTCGACAGGGGTAGAGACCCAGCATTTT
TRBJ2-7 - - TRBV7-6 CASSSSGPTYEQYF TGTGCCAGCAGTTCCAGCGGGCCAACCTACGAGCAGTACTTC
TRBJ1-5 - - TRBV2 CASSVGRRNQPQHF TGTGCCAGCAGTGTGGGACGTCGCAATCAGCCCCAGCATTTT
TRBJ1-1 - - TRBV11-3 CASSAMTGNTEAFF TGTGCCAGCAGCGCTATGACGGGGAACACTGAAGCTTTCTTT
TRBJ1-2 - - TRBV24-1 CATSDSGYGYTF TGTGCCACCAGTGATAGCGGCTATGGCTACACCTTC
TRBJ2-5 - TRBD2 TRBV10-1 CASSQAGETETQYF TGCGCCAGCAGTCAAGCGGGAGAAACAGAGACCCAGTACTTC
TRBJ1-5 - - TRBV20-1 CSARVMGLAVRPQHF TGCAGTGCTAGAGTCATGGGACTAGCGGTTCGGCCCCAGCATTTT
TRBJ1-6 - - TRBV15 CATSSQSVGSPLHF TGTGCCACCAGCAGCCAATCCGTTGGGTCACCCCTCCACTTT
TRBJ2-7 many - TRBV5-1 CASSADTYEQYF TGCGCCAGCAGCGCGGACACCTACGAGCAGTACTTC
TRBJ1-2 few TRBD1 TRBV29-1 CSAGQGSNYGYTF TGCAGCGCTGGACAGGGGTCTAACTATGGCTACACCTTC
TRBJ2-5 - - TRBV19 CASSMRGQQETQYF TGTGCCAGTAGTATGCGGGGCCAACAAGAGACCCAGTACTTC
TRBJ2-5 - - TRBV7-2 CASSKAVQETQYF TGCGCCAGCAGTAAGGCAGTCCAAGAGACCCAGTACTTC